Sequencing of this T cell receptor beta chain was carried out in a study of CD8+CD57+ T cells in acquired aplastic anemia. Study overall: Sorted CD4+ and CD8+ cells yielded about 2.9 ug of DNA on average. An average of around 11 million reads for CD4+ cells was obtained from healthy donors.

Using genomic DNA as the template, TCR beta VDJ and CDR3 profiling was carried out. TCRdb ran MiXCR on the reads and lists one entry per CDR3 protein. The table has around 190,000 distinct CDR3 sequences, approximately 60% seen once; the top ten hold 25% to 35%. Germline values: CDR1 SEHNR, CDR2 FQNEAQ (reference sequence). J was trimmed by 0 bases and V by 5 bases; bases with no gene match: 10. The CDR3 is 16 amino acids. This clonotype was counted many times. The chain links TRBV7-9 to TRBJ2-7, with 7 bases lining up with TRBD2. The sample consisted of sorted CD4+, CD8+, or CD8+CD57+ T cells (not recorded which) from PBMCs. This clonotype originated in a human donor in good health. DNA of the CDR3: TGTGCCAGCAGCCCGCCGGGAGCGGGGAGCTCCTACGAGCAGTACTTC. Protein sequence: CASSPPGAGSSYEQYF.